This TCR beta chain was identified during a study of regulatory T cells in long-lasting Graves disease. The length of the CDR3 is 13 residues. The germline CDR1 and CDR2 sequences are SGHTA and FQGNSA. Trimming left V 5 bases short and J 6 bases short, with 14 bases between. The sample holds many counts of this clonotype. Its target is not known. Documented time point: persistent/refractory GD, antithyroid drugs over 5 years with positive TRAb. After RNA was extracted from PBMCs, the TCR library was made from it. Graves' disease diagnoses followed American Thyroid Association guidelines. A blood draw put approximately 9 milliliters of peripheral blood into EDTA tubes. The TCR beta library used iRepertoire HTBI primers with Arm-PCR amplification of CDR3. TCRdb redid the calling of the multiplex PCR reads with MiXCR, one entry per CDR3 protein. The sample consists of about 310,000 distinct CDR3 sequences, around 21% of them appearing once.

General study points: Patients with persistent Graves' had lower TCR diversity than newly diagnosed patients. The persistent group shared about 2,600 public clonotypes, more than the approximately 1,000 shared by new patients.

The receptor was isolated from a female donor with Graves disease. The chain links TRBV7-2 to TRBJ2-7; D is unresolved. Sequenced material: peripheral blood mononuclear cells (PBMCs), taken when the disease was refractory, from a patient treated with antithyroid drugs. CDR3 sequence (DNA): TGTGCCAGCAGCCCTATCTCGGTGTTCGAGCAGTACTTC. This codes for CASSPISVFEQYF.